This T cell receptor beta chain was found in a study of T cell changes during pregnancy in multiple sclerosis. Only in-frame clones appear in the TCRdb table, and some are missing; sequencing was by immunoSEQ multiplex PCR. The data show under 60,000 clones, around 90% seen once. With 7 bases removed from V and 7 bases from J, the gap between germline ends came to 14 bases. The CDR3 is 13 residues long. Germline V gene sequence: CDR1 MNHNY, CDR2 SVGAGI (reference sequence). This TCR derives from a female donor with multiple sclerosis, enrolled in a pregnancy study. This material consisted of CD8+ T cells from peripheral blood mononuclear cells, taken after pregnancy. The chain has TRBV6-6 and TRBJ1-5; D call uncertain. The DNA of the CDR3 is TGTGCCAGCAATGAGGGATTGGGACAGCCCCAGCATTTT. Protein: CASNEGLGQPQHF.